One and the same sample provided the 18 T cell receptor beta chains below, sequenced in a study of CD8 T cells in ankylosing spondylitis. TCRdb recomputed calls from the 5' RACE reads with MiXCR, one row per CDR3 protein. The table includes 150,000 to 200,000 distinct CDR3 sequences, around 32% detected once. The specimen sequenced was synovial fluid, either unsorted or a sorted T cell fraction (not recorded which). The receptor source for this set is a male donor with ankylosing spondylitis.

This clonotype appeared a few times. This chain joins TRBV11-2 and TRBJ2-7; possible D gene TRBD2, 6 bases. CDR1 is SGHAT and CDR2 is FQNNGV in the germline V gene. V was pared by 2 bases and J by 3 bases, with 23 bases between. The CDR3 is made up of 18 amino acids. CDR3 protein: CASSLKEGRIVGHYEQYF. In nucleotides, the CDR3 is TGTGCCAGCAGCTTAAAGGAGGGAAGAATTGTGGGGCACTACGAGCAGTACTTC.

This clonotype was counted only a few times. V usage is TRBV20-1 and J usage is TRBJ2-3, with unresolved D. The V and J ends lost 6 bases and 2 bases respectively, with 15 bases between them. CDR3 length: 14 amino acids. Germline V CDR1 and CDR2: DFQATT, SNEGSKA (reference sequence). The CDR3 spells CSAPANVLTDTQYF. The CDR3 DNA sequence: TGCAGTGCCCCAGCGAACGTTCTCACAGATACGCAGTATTTT.

This clonotype appeared a few times. The chain recombines TRBV6-1 with TRBJ1-2; a weak D match, TRBD1 (6 bases). The CDR3 sequence is 13 residues long. The germline V gene has CDR1 MNHNS and CDR2 SASEGT. V lost 6 bases and J 8 bases, leaving 16 bases between the germline ends. The CDR3 loop is CASSQVQGGGYTF. CDR3 coding DNA: TGTGCCAGCAGCCAAGTACAGGGAGGCGGCTACACCTTC.

The CDR3 is CATSDGRQGGNQPQHF. The CDR3 DNA follows: TGTGCCACCAGTGATGGAAGACAGGGCGGTAATCAGCCCCAGCATTTT. The chain carries TRBV24-1 and TRBJ1-5; 7 bases agree with TRBD1. The trim removed 3 bases at V and 4 bases at J, leaving 8 bases unmatched. This CDR3 spans 16 amino acids. Germline-derived CDR1 and CDR2 are KGHDR and SFDVKD.

This clonotype was found many times. The chain couples TRBV20-1 to TRBJ2-5, with a weak D call TRBD1 (5 bases). The germline gives CDR1 DFQATT, CDR2 SNEGSKA (reference sequence). This CDR3 contains 13 residues. V lost 1 base, J lost 5 bases, and 11 bases lay in between. The CDR3 bases are TGCAGTGCTAGAGTAGCAGGGTCGGAGACCCAGTACTTC. Encoded protein: CSARVAGSETQYF.

This clonotype was detected a few times. The J gene is TRBJ1-1, the V gene TRBV5-1; 7 positions match TRBD1. Per the germline V gene, CDR1 is SGHRS and CDR2 is YFSETQ. V shed 4 bases, J shed 0 bases, and the junction held 9 bases outside the gene matches. CDR3 length: 16 residues. In DNA form, the CDR3 reads TGCGCCAGCAGCAAGGACAGGACGAACATGAACACTGAAGCTTTCTTT. Amino acids: CASSKDRTNMNTEAFF.

The chain employs TRBV7-8 and TRBJ2-2; D call uncertain. Trimming left V 1 base short and J 7 bases short, with 4 bases between. The CDR3 runs 12 residues. The germline CDR1 and CDR2 sequences are SGHVS and FQNEAQ. The CDR3 reads CASSLEVGELFF. CDR3 sequence (DNA): TGTGCCAGCAGCTTAGAGGTCGGGGAGCTGTTTTTT.

The chain employs TRBV11-1 and TRBJ2-1; 7 nucleotides align to TRBD1. This CDR3 spans 22 amino acids. Germline CDR1 and CDR2: SGHAT and FQDESV (reference sequence). J gave up 5 bases and V 0 bases, and 25 bases lay outside the gene matches. In DNA form, the CDR3 reads TGTGCCAGCAGCTTAGCCACCACCCAGGGGGTGAAACCGGTCTCATTCCACAATGAGCAGTTCTTC. Protein: CASSLATTQGVKPVSFHNEQFF.

This clonotype was seen at least ten times. The chain links TRBV7-2 to TRBJ2-3; 7 bases are shared with TRBD2. V lost 5 bases, J lost 0 bases, and 5 bases stayed unmatched. The CDR3 runs to 15 residues. Germline CDR1 is SGHTA and CDR2 is FQGNSA. The CDR3 sequence is CASSRDYLSTDTQYF. The CDR3 coding sequence is TGTGCCAGCAGCCGGGACTATCTGAGCACAGATACGCAGTATTTT.

This sequence joins TRBV11-2 and TRBJ2-1; D call uncertain. This CDR3 is built from 11 residues. Per germline, CDR1 SGHAT and CDR2 FQNNGV. V gave up 2 bases and J gave up 9 bases, with 5 bases separating them. CDR3 loop: CASSLPGEQFF. The CDR3 nucleotides are TGTGCCAGCAGCTTACCCGGTGAGCAGTTCTTC.

This clonotype was detected only a few times. The chain links TRBV5-1 to TRBJ2-6; 7 bases match TRBD2. CDR1 and CDR2 from the germline V gene are SGHRS and YFSETQ. The CDR3 covers 18 residues. Losses at the gene ends were 2 bases for V and 0 bases for J; bases not matched to a gene: 8. This CDR3 reads CASSFPPSGYSGANVLTF. The CDR3 bases are TGCGCCAGCAGCTTTCCCCCTAGCGGCTACTCTGGGGCCAACGTCCTGACTTTC. Combining the CDR3 with reference TRBV5-1 and TRBJ2-6 gives the whole variable domain KAGVTQTPRYLIKTRGQQVTLSCSPISGHRSVSWYQQTPGQGLQFLFEYFSETQRNKGNFPGRFSGRQFSNSRSEMNVSTLELGDSALYLCASSFPPSGYSGANVLTFGAGSRLTVL.

There are a few counts of this clonotype. The chain links TRBV20-1 to TRBJ2-7; TRBD2 matches 9 bases. The CDR3 is 15 residues long. V gave up 0 bases and J gave up 0 bases; unmatched junction bases: 3. From germline, CDR1 is DFQATT and CDR2 SNEGSKA (reference sequence). CDR3 sequence reads: CSARDLAGSSYEQYF. The CDR3 DNA follows: TGCAGTGCTAGAGACCTAGCGGGGAGCTCCTACGAGCAGTACTTC.

Ten or more counts support this clonotype. The J gene is TRBJ2-7, the V gene TRBV12-3 or TRBV12-4, with TRBD1 matching over 7 bases. V lost 6 bases, J lost 5 bases, and 10 bases stayed unmatched. This CDR3 contains 14 residues. This CDR3 is CASRMGQGDHEQYF. The CDR3 DNA follows: TGTGCCAGCAGGATGGGGCAGGGGGACCACGAGCAGTACTTC.

This clonotype was picked up a small number of times. The gene calls are TRBV11-2 and TRBJ2-1, with 9 bases lining up with TRBD2. Germline trimming cut 2 bases from V and 4 bases from J; bases unmatched to any gene: 6. Germline V gene sequence: CDR1 SGHAT, CDR2 FQNNGV. CDR3 length: 16 amino acids. The CDR3, as DNA: TGTGCCAGCAGCTTAATACCGACTAGCGGATACAATGAGCAGTTCTTC. It encodes CASSLIPTSGYNEQFF. Complete variable domain (other parts from reference TRBV11-2 and TRBJ2-1): EAGVAQSPRYKIIEKRQSVAFWCNPISGHATLYWYQQILGQGPKLLIQFQNNGVVDDSQLPKDRFSAERLKGVDSTLKIQPAKLEDSAVYLCASSLIPTSGYNEQFFGPGTRLTVL.

This clonotype was seen a handful of times. In DNA form, the CDR3 reads TGTGCCAGCAGCCATGAGGAGACCCAGTACTTC. It encodes CASSHEETQYF. V is TRBV4-2 and J is TRBJ2-5; D gene unclear. Trimming stripped 3 bases from V and 5 bases from J, with 4 bases between. The CDR3 covers 11 residues. Per germline, CDR1 LGHNA and CDR2 YNFKEQ.

The chain employs TRBV20-1 and TRBJ2-7, with D maybe TRBD1 (6 bases). CDR3 length: 12 residues. Trimming left V 6 bases short and J 6 bases short, with 15 bases between. Germline V CDR1 and CDR2: DFQATT, SNEGSKA (reference sequence). In nucleotides, the CDR3 is TGCAGTGCCATCCAGGGGATTCCCGAGCAGTACTTC. As protein: CSAIQGIPEQYF.

This clonotype was picked up a small number of times. The chain couples TRBV7-7 to TRBJ2-5; D is possibly TRBD2 (6 bases). This CDR3 has 13 amino acids. Trimming took off 5 bases at V and 2 bases at J, with 9 bases between the two ends. Per germline, CDR1 SSHAT and CDR2 FNYEAQ (reference sequence). CDR3 nucleotide sequence: TGTGCCAGCAGCCTCGGGACTCAAGAGACCCAGTACTTC. Its translation is CASSLGTQETQYF.

The chain recombines TRBV5-8 with TRBJ2-4; tentative D call: TRBD1 (6 bases). The length of the CDR3 is 16 residues. The germline V gene encodes CDR1 SGHTS and CDR2 YDEGEE. The V gene lost 3 bases and the J gene lost 1 base, with 14 bases spanning the gap. The CDR3: CASSSAQGAAKNIQYF. The DNA of the CDR3 is TGTGCCAGCAGCTCGGCACAGGGAGCGGCCAAAAACATTCAGTACTTC.